These 6 T cell receptor beta chains were all obtained from the same sample, sequenced in a study of shared clonotypes between healthy human individuals. Naive CD8 isolation took CD45RO-negative cells positively selected for CCR7 and excluded terminally differentiated effector memory CD45RA+ cells. This table comes from immunoSEQ multiplex PCR, and its TCRdb copy is limited to in-frame clones, with some not included. The table includes about 870,000 clones, almost 95% detected once. The sample comprised naive CD8+ T cells sorted from blood. These receptors were obtained from a man younger than 45 in good health.

The chain combines TRBV14 with TRBJ2-1; D may be TRBD1 or TRBD2 (6 bases each). This CDR3 contains 14 residues. V was pared by 2 bases and J by 12 bases, with 17 bases between. Germline CDR1 is SGHDN and CDR2 is FVKESK. For the CDR3, the DNA is TGTGCCAGCAGCCAACGGGGGCGAGGGTTTGGGCAGTTCTTC. This sequence encodes CASSQRGRGFGQFF.

The J gene is TRBJ2-2, the V gene TRBV28; D uncertain. The V and J ends lost 3 bases and 5 bases respectively, with 10 bases between them. Per the germline V gene, CDR1 is MDHEN and CDR2 is SYDVKM. CDR3 length: 14 amino acids. The CDR3 coding sequence is TGTGCCAGCAGTTTCCTAGAGAGGACCGGGGAGCTGTTTTTT. This translates into CASSFLERTGELFF.

Worth noting for this clone: The same CDR3 is also encoded by other DNA sequences in this sample. The chain links TRBV5-6 to TRBJ2-7; no firm D call. In germline, CDR1 is SGHDT, CDR2 YYEEEE. V lost 2 bases, J lost 6 bases, and 6 bases lay in between. The CDR3 is 11 residues long. The CDR3 DNA is TGTGCCAGCAGCTTCGCTAGCGAGCAGTACTTC. This codes for CASSFASEQYF.

Regarding this clone: A read error may explain this, as a much larger clone is one base away. Other DNA sequences in this sample translate to the same CDR3. This chain connects TRBV7-9 to TRBJ2-7; the D is unclear. Germline values: CDR1 SEHNR, CDR2 FQNEAQ (reference sequence). Between the trimmed V and J ends, which lost 5 bases and 2 bases, there was a span of 7 bases. The CDR3 is 12 residues long. The CDR3 DNA reads as TGTGCCAGCAGCCCAAACACCTACGAGCAGTACTTC. As protein: CASSPNTYEQYF. The complete variable domain, with remaining parts taken from reference TRBV7-9 and TRBJ2-7, reads DTGVSQNPRHKITKRGQNVTFRCDPISEHNRLYWYRQTLGQGPEFLTYFQNEAQLEKSRLLSDRFSAERPKGSFSTLEIQRTEQGDSAMYLCASSPNTYEQYFGPGTRLTVT.

The V gene is TRBV5-1, the J gene TRBJ2-2, with TRBD2 as a possible D gene (6 bases). V gave up 3 bases and J gave up 8 bases, with 14 bases separating them. Germline V gene sequence: CDR1 SGHRS, CDR2 YFSETQ. The length of the CDR3 is 14 residues. The DNA for the CDR3 is TGCGCCAGCAGCTCCTCAACTAGCATTGGGGAGCTGTTTTTT. Residues: CASSSSTSIGELFF.

This chain joins TRBV28 and TRBJ2-2; D possibly corresponds to TRBD1 (6 bases). This CDR3 region has 15 residues. Per the germline V gene, CDR1 is MDHEN and CDR2 is SYDVKM. Trimming took off 6 bases at V and 0 bases at J, with 11 bases between the two ends. The CDR3 coding sequence is TGTGCCAGCAGAGGTACAGGGTCGAACACCGGGGAGCTGTTTTTT. This encodes CASRGTGSNTGELFF. Full variable domain (missing parts from reference TRBV28 and TRBJ2-2): DVKVTQSSRYLVKRTGEKVFLECVQDMDHENMFWYRQDPGLGLRLIYFSYDVKMKEKGDIPEGYSVSREKKERFSLILESASTNQTSMYLCASRGTGSNTGELFFGEGSRLTVL.